This is a list of T cell receptor beta chains from one sample in a study of CD8 T cells in Susac syndrome. A single record per CDR3 protein comes from TCRdb applying MiXCR to the immunoSEQ multiplex PCR reads. In the table there are 150,000 to 200,000 distinct CDR3 sequences, roughly 94% of which are singletons. Specimen: CD4+ T cells from PBMCs. These TCRs come from a human donor with Susac syndrome. Both conserved end residues are part of each CDR3. For some rows the clone size is stated as once, few or many, or as a class when expanded; others skip it.

>TRBV6-5|.
CASSPQGGEGYTF
>TRBV11-2|.
CASSSLGQGYGYTF
>TRBV9|.
CASSPTPGVLNEQFF
>TRBV3-1|.
CASSRDRTYNEQFF
>TRBV6-1|.
CASSVPSGRINEQFF
>TRBV12-3/TRBV12-4|.
CASSPGWAQPQHF
>TRBV7-3|.
CASSPGGVDTQYF
>TRBV20-1|once
CSARGRTSYNEQFF
>TRBV27|.
CASSFGGGEAFF
>TRBV3-1|.
CASSPLPPHSGNTIYF
>TRBV6-2/TRBV6-3|.
CASSYSWTGTEAFF
>TRBV30|.
CASGQSFNGPLHF
>TRBV27|.
CASAPRTGVSEQYF
>TRBV29-1|.
CSVPGGEEYNEQFF
>TRBV18|.
CASSPSRRQTQETQYF
>TRBV9|.
CASSSLQSDTQYF
>TRBV13|.
CASRGQGVPGATEAFF
>TRBV30|few
CAWSVGRNQPQHF
>TRBV27|few
CASSLLGSTDTQYF
>TRBV10-3|.
CAISDDRGLETQYF
>TRBV20-1|.
CSASYGTGSTDTQYF
>TRBV14|.
CASSLLGAQGGYTF
>TRBV20-1|once
CSARVRGQLYEQYF
>TRBV7-2|.
CASSHTGGPYEQYF
>TRBV5-4|.
CASSLDSAGERKTQYF